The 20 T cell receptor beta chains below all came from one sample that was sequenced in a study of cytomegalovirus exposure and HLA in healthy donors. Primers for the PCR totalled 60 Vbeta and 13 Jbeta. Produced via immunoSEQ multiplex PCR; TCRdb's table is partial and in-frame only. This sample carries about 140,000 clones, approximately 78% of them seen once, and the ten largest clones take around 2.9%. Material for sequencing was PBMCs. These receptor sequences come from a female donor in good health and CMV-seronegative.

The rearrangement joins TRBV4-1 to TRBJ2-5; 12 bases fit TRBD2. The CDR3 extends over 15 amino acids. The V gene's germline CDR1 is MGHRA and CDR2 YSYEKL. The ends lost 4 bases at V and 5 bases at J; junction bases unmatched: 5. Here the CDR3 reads CASSLRLAGGETQYF. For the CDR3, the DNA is TGCGCCAGCAGCCTCCGGCTAGCGGGGGGGGAGACCCAGTACTTC.

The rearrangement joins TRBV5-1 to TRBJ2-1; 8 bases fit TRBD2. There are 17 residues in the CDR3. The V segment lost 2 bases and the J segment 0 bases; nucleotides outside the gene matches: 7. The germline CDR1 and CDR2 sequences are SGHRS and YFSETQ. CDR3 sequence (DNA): TGCGCCAGCAGCTTCCGGGAGGGCCTAAGCTCCTACAATGAGCAGTTCTTC. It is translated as CASSFREGLSSYNEQFF.

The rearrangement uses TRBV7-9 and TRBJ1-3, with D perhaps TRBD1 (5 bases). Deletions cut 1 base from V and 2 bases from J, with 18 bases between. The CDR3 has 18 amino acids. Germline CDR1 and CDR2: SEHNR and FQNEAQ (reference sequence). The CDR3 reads CASSLGGGRRDPGNTIYF. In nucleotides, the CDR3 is TGTGCCAGCAGCTTAGGGGGGGGTCGAAGGGACCCTGGAAACACCATATATTTT.

CDR3 sequence: CASSTIGETQYF. CDR3 DNA sequence: TGTGCCAGCTCAACAATCGGGGAGACCCAGTACTTC. The chain recombines TRBV18 with TRBJ2-5; D unclear. This CDR3 spans 12 amino acids. V gave up 5 bases and J gave up 5 bases, with 9 bases separating them. Germline CDR1 is KGHSH and CDR2 is LQKENI.

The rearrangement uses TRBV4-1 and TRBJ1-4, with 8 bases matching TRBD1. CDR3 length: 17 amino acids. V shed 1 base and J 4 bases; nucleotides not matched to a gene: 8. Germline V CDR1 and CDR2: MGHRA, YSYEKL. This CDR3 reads CASSQGRRDRFNEKLFF. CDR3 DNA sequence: TGCGCCAGCAGCCAAGGCAGGCGGGACAGGTTTAATGAAAAACTGTTTTTT.

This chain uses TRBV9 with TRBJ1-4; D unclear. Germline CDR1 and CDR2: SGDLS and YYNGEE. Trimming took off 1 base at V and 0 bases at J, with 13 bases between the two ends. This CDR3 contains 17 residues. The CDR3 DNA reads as TGTGCCAGCAGCGTATCACCGACACCCGCAACTAATGAAAAACTGTTTTTT. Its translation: CASSVSPTPATNEKLFF.

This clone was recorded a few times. The CDR3 region has the DNA TGTGCCAGCGGGGAGAGGACTGAAGCTTTCTTT. This codes for CASGERTEAFF. V is TRBV27 and J is TRBJ1-1; the D is unclear. The V gene lost 8 bases and the J gene lost 5 bases, with 9 bases spanning the gap. Germline CDR1 and CDR2: MNHEY and SMNVEV (reference sequence). This CDR3 has 11 residues.

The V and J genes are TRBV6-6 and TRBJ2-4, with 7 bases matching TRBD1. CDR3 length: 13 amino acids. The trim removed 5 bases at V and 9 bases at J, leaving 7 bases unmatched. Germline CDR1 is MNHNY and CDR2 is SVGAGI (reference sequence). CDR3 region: CASSPGQVPIQYF. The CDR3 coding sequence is TGTGCCAGCAGTCCCGGACAGGTCCCCATTCAGTACTTC.

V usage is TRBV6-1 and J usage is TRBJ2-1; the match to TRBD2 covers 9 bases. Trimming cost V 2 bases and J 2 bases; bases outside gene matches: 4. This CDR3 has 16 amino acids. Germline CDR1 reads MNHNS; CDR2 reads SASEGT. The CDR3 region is CASSERSSGTYNEQFF. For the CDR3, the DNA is TGTGCCAGCAGTGAAAGGTCTAGCGGGACCTACAATGAGCAGTTCTTC.

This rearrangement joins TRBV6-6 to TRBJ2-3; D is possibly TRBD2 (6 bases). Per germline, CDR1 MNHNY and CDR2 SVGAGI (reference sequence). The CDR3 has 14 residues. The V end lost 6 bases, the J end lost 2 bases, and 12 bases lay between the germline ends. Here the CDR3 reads CASSLTRPTDTQYF. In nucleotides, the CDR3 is TGTGCCAGCAGCCTGACTAGACCCACAGATACGCAGTATTTT.

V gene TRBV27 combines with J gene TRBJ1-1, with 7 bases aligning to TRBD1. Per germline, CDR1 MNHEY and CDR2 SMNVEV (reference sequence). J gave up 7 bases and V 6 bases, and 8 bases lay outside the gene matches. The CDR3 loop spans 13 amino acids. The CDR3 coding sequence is TGTGCCAGCAGATCCGGGACAGTGGGTGAAGCTTTCTTT. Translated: CASRSGTVGEAFF.

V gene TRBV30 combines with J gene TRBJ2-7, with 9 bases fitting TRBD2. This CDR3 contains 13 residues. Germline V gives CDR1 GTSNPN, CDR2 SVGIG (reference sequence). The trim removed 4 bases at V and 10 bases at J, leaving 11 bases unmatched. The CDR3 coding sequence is TGTGCCTGGACCTACAGCGGGAGGATCGATCAGTACTTC. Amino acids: CAWTYSGRIDQYF.

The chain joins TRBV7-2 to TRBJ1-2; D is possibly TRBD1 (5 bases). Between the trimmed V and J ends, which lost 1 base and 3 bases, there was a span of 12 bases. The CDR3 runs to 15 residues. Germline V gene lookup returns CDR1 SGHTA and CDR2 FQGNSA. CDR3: CASSLEGSPYYGYTF. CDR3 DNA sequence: TGTGCCAGCAGCTTAGAGGGGTCGCCTTACTATGGCTACACCTTC.

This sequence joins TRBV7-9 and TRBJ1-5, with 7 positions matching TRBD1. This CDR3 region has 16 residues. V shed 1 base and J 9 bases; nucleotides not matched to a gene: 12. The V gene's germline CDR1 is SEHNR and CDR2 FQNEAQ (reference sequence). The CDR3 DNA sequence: TGTGCCAGCAGCTTAGGGGGGACAGCATCGGGCGGGCCCCAGCATTTT. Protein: CASSLGGTASGGPQHF.

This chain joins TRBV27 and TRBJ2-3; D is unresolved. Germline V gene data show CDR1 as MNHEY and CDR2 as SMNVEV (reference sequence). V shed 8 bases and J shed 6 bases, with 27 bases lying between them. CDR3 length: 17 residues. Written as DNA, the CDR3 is TGTGCCAGCGTGACGGTCCGCGGCGTCACCGGTCGGGATACGCAGTATTTT. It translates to CASVTVRGVTGRDTQYF.

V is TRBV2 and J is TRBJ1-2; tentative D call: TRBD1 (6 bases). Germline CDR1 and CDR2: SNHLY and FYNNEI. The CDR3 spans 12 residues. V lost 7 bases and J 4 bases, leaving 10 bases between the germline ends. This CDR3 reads CASISDSYGYTF. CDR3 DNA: TGTGCCAGCATCTCGGACAGCTATGGCTACACCTTC.

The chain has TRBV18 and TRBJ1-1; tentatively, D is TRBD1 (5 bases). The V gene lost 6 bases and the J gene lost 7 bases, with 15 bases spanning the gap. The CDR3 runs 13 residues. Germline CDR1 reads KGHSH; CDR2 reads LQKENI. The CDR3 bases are TGTGCCAGCTCGCTCGCTCCGACAGATGAAGCTTTCTTT. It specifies CASSLAPTDEAFF.

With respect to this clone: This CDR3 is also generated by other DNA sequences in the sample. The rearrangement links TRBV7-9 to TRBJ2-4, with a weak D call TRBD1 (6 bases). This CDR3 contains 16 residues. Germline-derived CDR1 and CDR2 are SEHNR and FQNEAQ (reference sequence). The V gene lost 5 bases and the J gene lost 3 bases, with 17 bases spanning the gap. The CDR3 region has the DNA TGTGCCAGCAGCCGTACAGGGATACTGGGCAAAAACATTCAGTACTTC. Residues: CASSRTGILGKNIQYF.

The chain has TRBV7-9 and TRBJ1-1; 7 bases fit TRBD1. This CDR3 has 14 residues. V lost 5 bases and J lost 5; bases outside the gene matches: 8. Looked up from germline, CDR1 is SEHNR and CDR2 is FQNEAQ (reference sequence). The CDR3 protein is CASSPTGLGTEAFF. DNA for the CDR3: TGTGCCAGCAGCCCGACAGGGCTGGGGACTGAAGCTTTCTTT.

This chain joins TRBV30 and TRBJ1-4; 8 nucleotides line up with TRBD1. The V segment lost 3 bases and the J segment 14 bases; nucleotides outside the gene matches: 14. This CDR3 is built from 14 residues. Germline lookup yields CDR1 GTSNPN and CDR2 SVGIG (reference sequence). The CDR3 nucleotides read TGTGCCTGGAGCCTGACAGGGGCGCCGCGTAATCTGTTTTTT. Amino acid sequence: CAWSLTGAPRNLFF. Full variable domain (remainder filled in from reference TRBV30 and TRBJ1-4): SQTIHQWPATLVQPVGSPLSLECTVEGTSNPNLYWYRQAAGRGLQLLFYSVGIGQISSEVPQNLSASRPQDRQFILSSKKLLLSDSGFYLCAWSLTGAPRNLFFGSGTQLSVL.